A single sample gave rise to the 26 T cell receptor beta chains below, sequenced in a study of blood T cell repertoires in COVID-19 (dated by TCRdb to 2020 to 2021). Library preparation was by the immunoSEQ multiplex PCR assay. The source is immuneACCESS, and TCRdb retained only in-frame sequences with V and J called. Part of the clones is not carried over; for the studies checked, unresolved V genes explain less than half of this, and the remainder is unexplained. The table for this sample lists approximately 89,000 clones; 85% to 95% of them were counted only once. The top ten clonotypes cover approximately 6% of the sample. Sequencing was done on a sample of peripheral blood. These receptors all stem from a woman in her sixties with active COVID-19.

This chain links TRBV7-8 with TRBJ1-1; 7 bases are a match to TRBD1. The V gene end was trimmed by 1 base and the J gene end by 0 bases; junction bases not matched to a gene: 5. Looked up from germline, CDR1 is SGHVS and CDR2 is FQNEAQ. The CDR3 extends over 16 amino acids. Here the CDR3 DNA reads TGTGCCAGCAGCTTAGAGGGACAGCTTATGAACACTGAAGCTTTCTTT. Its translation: CASSLEGQLMNTEAFF.

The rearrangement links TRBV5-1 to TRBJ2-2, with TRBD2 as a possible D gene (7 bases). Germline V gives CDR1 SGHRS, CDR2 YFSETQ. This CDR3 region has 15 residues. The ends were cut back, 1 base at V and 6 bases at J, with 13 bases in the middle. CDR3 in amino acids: CASSLPGGGPGELFF. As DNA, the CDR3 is TGCGCCAGCAGCTTGCCTGGGGGGGGCCCCGGGGAGCTGTTTTTT.

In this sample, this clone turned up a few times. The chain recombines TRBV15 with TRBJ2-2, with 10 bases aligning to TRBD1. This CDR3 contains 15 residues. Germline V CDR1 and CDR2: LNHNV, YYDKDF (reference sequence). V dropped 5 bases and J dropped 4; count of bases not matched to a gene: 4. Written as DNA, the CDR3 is TGTGCCACCAGCCCCGGGACAGGGGTCACCGGGGAGCTGTTTTTT. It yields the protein CATSPGTGVTGELFF.

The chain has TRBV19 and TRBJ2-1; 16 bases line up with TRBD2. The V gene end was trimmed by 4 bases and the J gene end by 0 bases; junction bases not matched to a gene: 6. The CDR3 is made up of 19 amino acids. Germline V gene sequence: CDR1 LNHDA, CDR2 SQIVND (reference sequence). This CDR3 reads CASSNPGLAGGSSYNEQFF. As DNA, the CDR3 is TGTGCCAGTAGTAACCCGGGACTAGCGGGAGGGAGCTCCTACAATGAGCAGTTCTTC.

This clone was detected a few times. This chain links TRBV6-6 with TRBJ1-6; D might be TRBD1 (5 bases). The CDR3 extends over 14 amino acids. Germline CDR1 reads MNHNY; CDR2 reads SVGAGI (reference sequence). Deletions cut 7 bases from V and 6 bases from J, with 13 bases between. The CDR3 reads CASTLQEGNSPLHF. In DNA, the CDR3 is TGTGCCAGCACTCTACAGGAGGGTAATTCACCCCTCCACTTT.

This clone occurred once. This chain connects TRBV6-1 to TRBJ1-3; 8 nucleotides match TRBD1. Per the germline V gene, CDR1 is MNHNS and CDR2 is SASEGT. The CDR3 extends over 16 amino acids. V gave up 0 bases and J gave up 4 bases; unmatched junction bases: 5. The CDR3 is CASSEARTGYGNTIYF. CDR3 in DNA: TGTGCCAGCAGTGAAGCTAGGACAGGGTACGGAAACACCATATATTTT.

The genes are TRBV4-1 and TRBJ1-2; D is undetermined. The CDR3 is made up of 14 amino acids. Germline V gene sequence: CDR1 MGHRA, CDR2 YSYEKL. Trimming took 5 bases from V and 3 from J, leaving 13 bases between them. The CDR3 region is CASSSHGLDYGYTF. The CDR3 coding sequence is TGCGCCAGCAGCTCCCACGGACTAGACTATGGCTACACCTTC.

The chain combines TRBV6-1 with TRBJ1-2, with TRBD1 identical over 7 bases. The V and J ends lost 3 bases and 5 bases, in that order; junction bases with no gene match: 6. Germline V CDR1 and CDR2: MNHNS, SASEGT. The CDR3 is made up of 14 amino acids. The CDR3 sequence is CASSERQGVYGYTF. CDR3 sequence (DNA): TGTGCCAGCAGTGAGCGGCAGGGGGTATATGGCTACACCTTC.

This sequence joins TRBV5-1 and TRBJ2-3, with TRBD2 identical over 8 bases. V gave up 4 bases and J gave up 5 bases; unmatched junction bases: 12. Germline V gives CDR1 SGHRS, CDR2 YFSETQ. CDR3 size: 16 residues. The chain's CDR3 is CASSQYGAGGQDTQYF. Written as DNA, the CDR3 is TGCGCCAGCAGCCAATATGGGGCGGGAGGACAAGATACGCAGTATTTT.

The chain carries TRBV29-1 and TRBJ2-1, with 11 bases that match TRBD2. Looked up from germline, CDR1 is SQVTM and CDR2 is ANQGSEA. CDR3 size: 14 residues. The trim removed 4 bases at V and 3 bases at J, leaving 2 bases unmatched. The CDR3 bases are TGCAGCGTTGGGCTAGCGGGAGGCTACAATGAGCAGTTCTTC. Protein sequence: CSVGLAGGYNEQFF.

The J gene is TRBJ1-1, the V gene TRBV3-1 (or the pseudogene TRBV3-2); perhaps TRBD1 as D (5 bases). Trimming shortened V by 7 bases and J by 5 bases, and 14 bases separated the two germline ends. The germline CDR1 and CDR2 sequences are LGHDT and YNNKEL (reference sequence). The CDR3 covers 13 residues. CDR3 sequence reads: CASTQGGRTEAFF. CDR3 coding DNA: TGTGCCAGCACCCAGGGAGGGAGGACTGAAGCTTTCTTT.

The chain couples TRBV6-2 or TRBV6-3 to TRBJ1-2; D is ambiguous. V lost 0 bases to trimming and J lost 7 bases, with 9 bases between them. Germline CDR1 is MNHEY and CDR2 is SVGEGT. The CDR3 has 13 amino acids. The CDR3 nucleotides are TGTGCCAGCAGTTACTCCGGTGCCGCTGGCTACACCTTC. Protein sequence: CASSYSGAAGYTF.

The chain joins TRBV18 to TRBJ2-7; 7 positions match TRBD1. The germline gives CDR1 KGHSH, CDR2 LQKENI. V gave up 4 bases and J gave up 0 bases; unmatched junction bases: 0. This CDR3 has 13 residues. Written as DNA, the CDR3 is TGTGCCAGCTCACGACAGGGCTCCTACGAGCAGTACTTC. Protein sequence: CASSRQGSYEQYF.

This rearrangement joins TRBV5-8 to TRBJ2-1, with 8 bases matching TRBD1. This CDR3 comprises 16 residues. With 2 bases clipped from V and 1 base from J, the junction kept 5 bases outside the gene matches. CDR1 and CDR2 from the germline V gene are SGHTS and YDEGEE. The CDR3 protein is CASSLRQGKSYNEQFF. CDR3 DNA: TGTGCCAGCAGCTTACGACAGGGGAAGTCCTACAATGAGCAGTTCTTC. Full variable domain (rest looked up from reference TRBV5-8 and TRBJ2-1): EAGVTQSPTHLIKTRGQQATLRCSPISGHTSVYWYQQALGLGLQFLLWYDEGEERNRGNFPPRFSGRQFPNYSSELNVNALELEDSALYLCASSLRQGKSYNEQFFGPGTRLTVL.

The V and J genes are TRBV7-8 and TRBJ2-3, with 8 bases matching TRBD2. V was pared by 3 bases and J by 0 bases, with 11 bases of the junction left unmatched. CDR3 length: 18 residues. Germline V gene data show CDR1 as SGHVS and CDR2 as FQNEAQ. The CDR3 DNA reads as TGTGCCAGCAGCTTTGCCTCCTCGGGGGGGGCTAGCACAGATACGCAGTATTTT. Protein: CASSFASSGGASTDTQYF.

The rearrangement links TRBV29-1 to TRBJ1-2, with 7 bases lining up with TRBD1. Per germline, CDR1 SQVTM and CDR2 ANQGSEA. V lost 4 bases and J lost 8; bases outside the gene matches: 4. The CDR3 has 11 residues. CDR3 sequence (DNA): TGCAGCGTTGGACAGGGTGGGGGCTACACCTTC. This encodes CSVGQGGGYTF.

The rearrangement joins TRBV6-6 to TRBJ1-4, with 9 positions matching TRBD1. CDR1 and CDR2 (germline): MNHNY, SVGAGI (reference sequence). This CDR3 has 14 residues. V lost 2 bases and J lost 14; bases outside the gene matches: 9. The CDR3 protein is CASSYGQGPKRLFF. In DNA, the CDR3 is TGTGCCAGCAGTTACGGACAGGGGCCGAAACGGCTGTTTTTT.

The CDR3 DNA is TGTGCCAGCTCACCGGGGACAGCCACTGAAGCTTTCTTT. This translates into CASSPGTATEAFF. This sequence joins TRBV18 and TRBJ1-1; TRBD1 matches 7 bases. Germline lookup yields CDR1 KGHSH and CDR2 LQKENI. The CDR3 is 13 residues long. The ends lost 3 bases at V and 4 bases at J; junction bases unmatched: 2. The entire variable domain, with the rest obtained from reference TRBV18 and TRBJ1-1, is as follows: NAGVMQNPRHLVRRRGQEARLRCSPMKGHSHVYWYRQLPEEGLKFMVYLQKENIIDESGMPKERFSAEFPKEGPSILRIQQVVRGDSAAYFCASSPGTATEAFFGQGTRLTVV.

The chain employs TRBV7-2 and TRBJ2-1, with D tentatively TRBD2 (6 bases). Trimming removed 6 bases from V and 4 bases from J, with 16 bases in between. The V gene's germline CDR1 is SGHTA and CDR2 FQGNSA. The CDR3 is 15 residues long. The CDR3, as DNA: TGTGCCAGCAGTCCACCCCCGGGGGTTTACAATGAGCAGTTCTTC. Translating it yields CASSPPPGVYNEQFF. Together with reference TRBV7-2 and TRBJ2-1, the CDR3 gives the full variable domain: GAGVSQSPSNKVTEKGKDVELRCDPISGHTALYWYRQSLGQGLEFLIYFQGNSAPDKSGLPSDRFSAERTGGSVSTLTIQRTQQEDSAVYLCASSPPPGVYNEQFFGPGTRLTVL.

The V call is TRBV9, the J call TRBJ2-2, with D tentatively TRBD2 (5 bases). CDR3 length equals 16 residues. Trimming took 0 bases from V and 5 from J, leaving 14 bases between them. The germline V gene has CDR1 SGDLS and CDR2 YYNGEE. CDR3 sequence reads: CASSVVVEGWTGELFF. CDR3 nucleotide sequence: TGTGCCAGCAGCGTAGTAGTTGAGGGCTGGACCGGGGAGCTGTTTTTT.

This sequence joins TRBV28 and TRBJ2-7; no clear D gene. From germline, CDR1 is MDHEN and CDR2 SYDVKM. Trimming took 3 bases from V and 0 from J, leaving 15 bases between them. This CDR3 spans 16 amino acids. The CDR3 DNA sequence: TGTGCCAGCAGTTTTAACCTTACTTTCCTCTCCTACGAGCAGTACTTC. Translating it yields CASSFNLTFLSYEQYF.

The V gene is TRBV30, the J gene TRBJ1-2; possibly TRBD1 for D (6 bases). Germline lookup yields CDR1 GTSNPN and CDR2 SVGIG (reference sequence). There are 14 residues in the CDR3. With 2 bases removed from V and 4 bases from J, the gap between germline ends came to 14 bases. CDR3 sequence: CAWSLLGGRYGYTF. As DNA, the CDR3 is TGTGCCTGGAGTCTCCTAGGGGGACGCTATGGCTACACCTTC.

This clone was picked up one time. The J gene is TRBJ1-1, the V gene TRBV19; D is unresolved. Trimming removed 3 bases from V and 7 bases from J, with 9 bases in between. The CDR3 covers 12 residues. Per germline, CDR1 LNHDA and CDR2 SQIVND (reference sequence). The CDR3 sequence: CASSMKPSEAFF. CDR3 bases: TGTGCCAGTAGTATGAAACCCAGTGAAGCTTTCTTT.

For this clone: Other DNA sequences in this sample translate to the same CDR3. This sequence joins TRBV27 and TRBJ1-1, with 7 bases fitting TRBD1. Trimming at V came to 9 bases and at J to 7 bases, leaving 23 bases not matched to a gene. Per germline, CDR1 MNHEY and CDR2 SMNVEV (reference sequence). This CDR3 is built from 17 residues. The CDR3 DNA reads TGTGCCAGTAGCACCTACGGGACAGTTGATAACCTTTATGAAGCTTTCTTT. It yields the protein CASSTYGTVDNLYEAFF.

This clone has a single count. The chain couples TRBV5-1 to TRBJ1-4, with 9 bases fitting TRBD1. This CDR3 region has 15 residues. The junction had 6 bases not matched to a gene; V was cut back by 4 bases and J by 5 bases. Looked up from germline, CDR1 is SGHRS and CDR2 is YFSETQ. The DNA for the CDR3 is TGCGCCAGCAGCCGGACCGGGACAGGGAATGAAAAACTGTTTTTT. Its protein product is CASSRTGTGNEKLFF.

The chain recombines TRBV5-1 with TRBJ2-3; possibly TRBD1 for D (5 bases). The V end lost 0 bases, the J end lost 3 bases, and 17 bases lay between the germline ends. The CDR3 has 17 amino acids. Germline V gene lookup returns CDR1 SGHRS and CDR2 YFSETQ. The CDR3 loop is CASSLEAGPVETDTQYF. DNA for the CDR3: TGCGCCAGCAGCTTGGAGGCAGGGCCCGTGGAGACAGATACGCAGTATTTT.